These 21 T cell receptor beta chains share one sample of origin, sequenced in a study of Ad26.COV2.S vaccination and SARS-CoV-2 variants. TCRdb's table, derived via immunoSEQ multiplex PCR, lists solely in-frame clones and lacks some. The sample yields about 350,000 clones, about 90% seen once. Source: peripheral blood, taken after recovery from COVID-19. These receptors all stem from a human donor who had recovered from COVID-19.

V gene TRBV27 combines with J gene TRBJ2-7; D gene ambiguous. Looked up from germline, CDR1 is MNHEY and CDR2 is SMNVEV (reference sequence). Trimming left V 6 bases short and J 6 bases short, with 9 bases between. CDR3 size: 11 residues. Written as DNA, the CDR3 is TGTGCCAGCAGCTCTTCTATCGAGCAGTACTTC. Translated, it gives CASSSSIEQYF.

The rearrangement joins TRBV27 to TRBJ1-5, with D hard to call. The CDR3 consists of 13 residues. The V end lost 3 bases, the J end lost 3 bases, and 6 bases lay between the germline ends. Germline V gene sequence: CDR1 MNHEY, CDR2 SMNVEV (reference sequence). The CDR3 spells CASSFEYNQPQHF. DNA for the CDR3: TGTGCCAGCAGTTTTGAGTACAATCAGCCCCAGCATTTT.

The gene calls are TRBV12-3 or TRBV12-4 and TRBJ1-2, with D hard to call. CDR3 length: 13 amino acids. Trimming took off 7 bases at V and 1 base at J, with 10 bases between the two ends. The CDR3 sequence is CASTAVNNYGYTF. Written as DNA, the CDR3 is TGTGCCAGCACCGCAGTTAATAACTATGGCTACACCTTC.

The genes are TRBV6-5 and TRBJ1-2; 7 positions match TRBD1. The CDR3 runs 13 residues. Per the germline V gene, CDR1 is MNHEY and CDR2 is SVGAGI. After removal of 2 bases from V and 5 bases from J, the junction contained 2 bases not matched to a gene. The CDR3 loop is CASSYDRDYGYTF. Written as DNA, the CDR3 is TGTGCCAGCAGTTACGACAGGGATTATGGCTACACCTTC.

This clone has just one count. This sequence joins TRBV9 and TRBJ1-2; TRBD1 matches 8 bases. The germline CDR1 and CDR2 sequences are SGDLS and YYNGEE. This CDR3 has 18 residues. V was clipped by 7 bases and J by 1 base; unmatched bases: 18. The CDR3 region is CASGGGVGTGPFNYGYTF. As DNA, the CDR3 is TGTGCCAGCGGGGGCGGTGTGGGGACAGGACCCTTTAACTATGGCTACACCTTC.

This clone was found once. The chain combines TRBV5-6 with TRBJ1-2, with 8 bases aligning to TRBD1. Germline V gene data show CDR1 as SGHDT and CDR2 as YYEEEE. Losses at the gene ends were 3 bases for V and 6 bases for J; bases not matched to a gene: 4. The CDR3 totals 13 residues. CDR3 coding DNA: TGTGCCAGCAGCTCAGGGGGCGTAGATGGCTACACCTTC. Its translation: CASSSGGVDGYTF.

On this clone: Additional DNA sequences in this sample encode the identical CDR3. The CDR3: CASSPRGENTEAFF. The CDR3 DNA sequence: TGTGCCAGCAGCCCCAGGGGGGAGAACACTGAAGCTTTCTTT. The V gene is TRBV3-1 (or the pseudogene TRBV3-2), the J gene TRBJ1-1, with 7 bases that match TRBD1. V gave up 4 bases and J gave up 1 base; unmatched junction bases: 3. CDR3 length equals 14 residues. Germline loops: CDR1 LGHDT, CDR2 YNNKEL (reference sequence).

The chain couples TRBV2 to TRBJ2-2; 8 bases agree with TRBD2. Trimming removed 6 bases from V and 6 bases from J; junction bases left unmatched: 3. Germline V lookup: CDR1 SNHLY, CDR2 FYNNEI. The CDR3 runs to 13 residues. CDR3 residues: CASRGTSSGELFF. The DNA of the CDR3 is TGTGCCAGCAGAGGGACTAGTTCCGGGGAGCTGTTTTTT.

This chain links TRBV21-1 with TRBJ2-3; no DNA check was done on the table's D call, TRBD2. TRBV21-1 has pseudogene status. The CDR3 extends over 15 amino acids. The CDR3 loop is CASSIRTRSTDTQYF. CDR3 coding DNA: TGTGCCAGCAGCATAAGGACTAGAAGCACAGATACGCAGTATTTT.

CDR3 sequence: CASSQGAGRGLNEQFF. DNA for the CDR3: TGTGCCAGCAGCCAAGGTGCGGGAAGGGGGTTGAATGAGCAGTTCTTC. The chain joins TRBV3-1 (or the pseudogene TRBV3-2) to TRBJ2-1; D may match TRBD1 or TRBD2 (6 bases each). Germline V gives CDR1 LGHDT, CDR2 YNNKEL (reference sequence). Trimming removed 1 base from V and 7 bases from J, with 17 bases in between. This CDR3 region has 16 residues.

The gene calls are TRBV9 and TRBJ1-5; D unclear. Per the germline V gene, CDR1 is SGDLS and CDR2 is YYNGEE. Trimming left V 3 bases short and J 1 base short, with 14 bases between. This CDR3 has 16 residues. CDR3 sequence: CASSEKAGESNQPQHF. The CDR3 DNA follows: TGTGCCAGCAGCGAGAAGGCAGGAGAGAGCAATCAGCCCCAGCATTTT.

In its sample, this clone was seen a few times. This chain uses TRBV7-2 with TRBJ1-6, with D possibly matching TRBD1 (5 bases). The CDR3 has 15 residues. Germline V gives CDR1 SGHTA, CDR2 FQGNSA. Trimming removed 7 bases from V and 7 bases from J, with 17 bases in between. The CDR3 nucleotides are TGTGCCAGCACCTACCGTGGGGGGGGGAATTCACCCCTCCACTTT. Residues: CASTYRGGGNSPLHF.

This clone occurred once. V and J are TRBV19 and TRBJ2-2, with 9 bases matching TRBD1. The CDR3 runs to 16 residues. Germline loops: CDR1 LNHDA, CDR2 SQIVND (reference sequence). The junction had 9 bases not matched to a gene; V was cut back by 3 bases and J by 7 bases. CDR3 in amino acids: CASSMPGQGTGGELFF. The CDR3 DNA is TGTGCCAGTAGTATGCCGGGACAGGGTACGGGCGGGGAGCTGTTTTTT.

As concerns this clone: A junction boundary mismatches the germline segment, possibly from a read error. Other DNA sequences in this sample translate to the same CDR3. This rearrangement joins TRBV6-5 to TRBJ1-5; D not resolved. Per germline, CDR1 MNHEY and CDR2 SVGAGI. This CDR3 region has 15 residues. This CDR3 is CASSYSSTRMEGQHF. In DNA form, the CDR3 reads TGTGCCAGCAGCTACTCCAGCACAAGGATGGAGGGTCAGCATTTT.

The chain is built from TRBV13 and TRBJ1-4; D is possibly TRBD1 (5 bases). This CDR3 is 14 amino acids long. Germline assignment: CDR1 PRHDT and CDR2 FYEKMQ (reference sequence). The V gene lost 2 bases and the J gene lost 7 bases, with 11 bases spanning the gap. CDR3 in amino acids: CASSLRGGGEKLFF. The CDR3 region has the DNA TGTGCCAGCAGCTTAAGGGGTGGGGGTGAAAAACTGTTTTTT.

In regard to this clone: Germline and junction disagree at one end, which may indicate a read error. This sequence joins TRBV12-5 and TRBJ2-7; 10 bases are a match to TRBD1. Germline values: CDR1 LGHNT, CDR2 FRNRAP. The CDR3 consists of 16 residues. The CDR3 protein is CVSGLPIGTGDYEQYF. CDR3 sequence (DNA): TGTGTTAGTGGTTTGCCAATCGGGACAGGGGACTACGAGCAGTACTTC.

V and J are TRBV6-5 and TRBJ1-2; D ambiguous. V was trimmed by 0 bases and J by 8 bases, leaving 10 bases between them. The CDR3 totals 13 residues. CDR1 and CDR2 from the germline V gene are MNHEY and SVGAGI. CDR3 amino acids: CASSYSTLRGYTF. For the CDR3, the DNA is TGTGCCAGCAGTTACTCGACCCTAAGGGGCTACACCTTC.

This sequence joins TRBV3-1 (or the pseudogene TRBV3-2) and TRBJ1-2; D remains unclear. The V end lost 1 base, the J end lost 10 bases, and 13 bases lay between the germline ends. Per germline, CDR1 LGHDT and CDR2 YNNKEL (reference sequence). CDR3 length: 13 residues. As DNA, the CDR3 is TGTGCCAGCAGCCAAGGGGTTTTGGAACACTACACCTTC. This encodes CASSQGVLEHYTF.

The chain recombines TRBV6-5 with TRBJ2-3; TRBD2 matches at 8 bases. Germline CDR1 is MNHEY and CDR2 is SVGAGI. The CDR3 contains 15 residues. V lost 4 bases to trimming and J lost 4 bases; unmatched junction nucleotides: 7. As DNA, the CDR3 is TGTGCCAGCAGTTCACGGACTAGCTACGCAGATACGCAGTATTTT. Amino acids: CASSSRTSYADTQYF.

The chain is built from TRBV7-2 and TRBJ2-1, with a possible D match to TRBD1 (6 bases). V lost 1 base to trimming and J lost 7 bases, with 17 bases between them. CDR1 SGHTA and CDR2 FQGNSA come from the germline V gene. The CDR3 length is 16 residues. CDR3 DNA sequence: TGTGCCAGCAGCTTAGATGGTGGTACAGGGATGAATGAGCAGTTCTTC. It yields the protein CASSLDGGTGMNEQFF.

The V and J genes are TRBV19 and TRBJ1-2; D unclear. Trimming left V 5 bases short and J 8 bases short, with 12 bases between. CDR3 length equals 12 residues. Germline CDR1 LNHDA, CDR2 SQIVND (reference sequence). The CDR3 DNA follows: TGTGCCAGTAGTCACACTCGACTGGGCTACACCTTC. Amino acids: CASSHTRLGYTF.